The present TCR beta chain was sequenced within a study of shared clonotypes between healthy human individuals. Terminally differentiated effector memory CD45RA+ cells were left out of the naive CD8 fraction, which was CD45RO-negative and positively selected for CCR7. All donors were healthy HIV-negative adults lacking recent acute infections or vaccinations. This CDR3 region has 15 residues. CDR1 MGHRA and CDR2 YSYEKL come from the germline V gene. V gave up 1 base and J gave up 2 bases, with 12 bases separating them. Tens of thousands of T cell genomes (around 200 ng DNA) went into each sorted-subset replicate. Sequencing used immunoSEQ multiplex PCR; TCRdb keeps in-frame clones, though not all of them. In the table there are about 2 million clones, about 95% of which are singletons.

The sequenced material came from naive CD8+ T cells sorted from blood. This rearrangement joins TRBV4-1 to TRBJ2-7; D is tentatively TRBD1 or TRBD2 (5 bases each). This TCR came from a man between 18 and 35 years old in good health. The CDR3 sequence is CASSQGGAGTYEQYF. The DNA for the CDR3 is TGCGCCAGCAGCCAAGGAGGGGCAGGGACCTACGAGCAGTACTTC.